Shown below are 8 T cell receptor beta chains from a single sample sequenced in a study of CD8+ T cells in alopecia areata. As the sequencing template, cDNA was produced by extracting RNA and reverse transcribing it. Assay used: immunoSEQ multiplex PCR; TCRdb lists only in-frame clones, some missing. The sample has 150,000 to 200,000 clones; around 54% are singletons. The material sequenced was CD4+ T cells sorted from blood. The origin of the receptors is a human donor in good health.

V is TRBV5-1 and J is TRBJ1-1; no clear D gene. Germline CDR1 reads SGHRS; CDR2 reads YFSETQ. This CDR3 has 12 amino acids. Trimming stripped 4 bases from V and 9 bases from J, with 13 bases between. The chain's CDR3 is CASSLDRTQAFF. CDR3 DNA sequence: TGCGCCAGCAGCCTAGACCGGACCCAAGCTTTCTTT.

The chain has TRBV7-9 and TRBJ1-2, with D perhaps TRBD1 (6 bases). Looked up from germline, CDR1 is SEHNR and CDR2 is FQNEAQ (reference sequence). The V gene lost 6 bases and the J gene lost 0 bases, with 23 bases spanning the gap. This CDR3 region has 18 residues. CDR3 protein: CASRPKNATGSANYGYTF. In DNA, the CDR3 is TGTGCCAGCAGACCTAAAAATGCGACAGGTTCCGCTAACTATGGCTACACCTTC. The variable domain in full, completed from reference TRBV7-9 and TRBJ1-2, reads DTGVSQNPRHKITKRGQNVTFRCDPISEHNRLYWYRQTLGQGPEFLTYFQNEAQLEKSRLLSDRFSAERPKGSFSTLEIQRTEQGDSAMYLCASRPKNATGSANYGYTFGSGTRLTVV.

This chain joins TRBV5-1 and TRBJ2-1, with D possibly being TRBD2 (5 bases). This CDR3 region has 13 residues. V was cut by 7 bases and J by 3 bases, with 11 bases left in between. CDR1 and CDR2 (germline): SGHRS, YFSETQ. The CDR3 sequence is CASVSGNYNEQFF. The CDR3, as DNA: TGCGCCAGCGTGTCGGGAAACTACAATGAGCAGTTCTTC.

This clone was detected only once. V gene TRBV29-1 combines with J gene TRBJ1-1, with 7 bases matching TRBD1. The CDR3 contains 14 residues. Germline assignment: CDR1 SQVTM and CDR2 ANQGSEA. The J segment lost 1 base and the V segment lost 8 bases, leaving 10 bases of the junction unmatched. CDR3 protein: CSTHRGGRNTEAFF. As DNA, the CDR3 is TGCAGCACCCACAGGGGAGGACGGAACACTGAAGCTTTCTTT.

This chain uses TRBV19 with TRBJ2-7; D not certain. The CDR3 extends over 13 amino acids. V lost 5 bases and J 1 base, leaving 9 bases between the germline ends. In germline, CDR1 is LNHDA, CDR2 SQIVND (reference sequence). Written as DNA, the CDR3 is TGTGCCAGTAGTTCGCTCCCATCCTACGAGCAGTACTTC. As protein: CASSSLPSYEQYF.

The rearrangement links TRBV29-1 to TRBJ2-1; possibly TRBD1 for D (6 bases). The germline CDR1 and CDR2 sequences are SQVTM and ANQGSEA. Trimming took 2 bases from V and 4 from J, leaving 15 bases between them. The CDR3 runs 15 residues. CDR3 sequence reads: CSVERATGGYNEQFF. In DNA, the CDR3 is TGCAGCGTTGAACGGGCGACAGGAGGTTACAATGAGCAGTTCTTC.

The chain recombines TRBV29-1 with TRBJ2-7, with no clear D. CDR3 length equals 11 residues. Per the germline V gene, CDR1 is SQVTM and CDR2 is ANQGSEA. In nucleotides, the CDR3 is TGCAGTATACAAGTGTCCTACGAGCAGTACTTC. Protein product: CSIQVSYEQYF.

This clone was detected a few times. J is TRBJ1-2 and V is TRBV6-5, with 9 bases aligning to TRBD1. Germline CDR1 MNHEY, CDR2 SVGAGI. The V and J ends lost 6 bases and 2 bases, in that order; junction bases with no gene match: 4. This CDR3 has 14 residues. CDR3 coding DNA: TGTGCCAGCAGGGGGACAGGGAACAACTATGGCTACACCTTC. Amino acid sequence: CASRGTGNNYGYTF.